The 22 T cell receptor beta chains in this list originate from one sample, sequenced in a study of cytomegalovirus exposure and HLA in healthy donors. Researchers ran the PCR with 60 Vbeta and 13 Jbeta primers. Data came from immunoSEQ multiplex PCR; TCRdb stores just in-frame clones and leaves some out. This table holds approximately 170,000 clones, just under 75% found once. What was sequenced was PBMCs. The receptors originated from a man aged 25 to 40 in good health and CMV-seropositive.

This clone has a single count. V gene TRBV6-5 combines with J gene TRBJ1-1; 9 bases agree with TRBD1. Germline CDR1 MNHEY, CDR2 SVGAGI. The junction had 4 bases not matched to a gene; V was cut back by 6 bases and J by 2 bases. CDR3 size: 14 residues. The CDR3 DNA follows: TGTGCCAGCAGAAGGACAGGGGTCAACACTGAAGCTTTCTTT. The encoded protein is CASRRTGVNTEAFF.

The rearrangement links TRBV14 to TRBJ2-2; D perhaps matches TRBD1 (6 bases). V lost 4 bases, J lost 2 bases, and 14 bases lay in between. CDR3 length equals 16 residues. Germline CDR1 and CDR2: SGHDN and FVKESK. In DNA, the CDR3 is TGTGCCAGCAGCCGAACAGCACAGGGAAACACCGGGGAGCTGTTTTTT. Its protein is CASSRTAQGNTGELFF.

The chain links TRBV4-1 to TRBJ1-1; D might be TRBD1 (5 bases). The germline V and J ends were trimmed by 0 bases and 5 bases, with 13 bases remaining between them. CDR3 size: 15 residues. CDR1 MGHRA and CDR2 YSYEKL come from the germline V gene. As DNA, the CDR3 is TGCGCCAGCAGCCAAGAACCCAGGGAGGGAACTGAAGCTTTCTTT. Encoded protein: CASSQEPREGTEAFF.

The chain recombines TRBV2 with TRBJ2-1; 9 bases are shared with TRBD2. The CDR3 is made up of 15 amino acids. In germline, CDR1 is SNHLY, CDR2 FYNNEI. V dropped 5 bases and J dropped 4; count of bases not matched to a gene: 6. The CDR3 bases are TGTGCCAGCAGTCCTTCAGCGGGGGGTTACAATGAGCAGTTCTTC. Protein product: CASSPSAGGYNEQFF.

The V and J genes are TRBV4-3 and TRBJ1-1; D gene ambiguous. The CDR3 is made up of 14 amino acids. V shed 0 bases and J shed 1 base, with 6 bases lying between them. Germline V gene sequence: CDR1 LGHNA, CDR2 YSLEER. CDR3 sequence reads: CASSQDGRNTEAFF. The CDR3 DNA reads TGCGCCAGCAGCCAAGATGGCCGGAACACTGAAGCTTTCTTT.

V gene TRBV30 combines with J gene TRBJ1-2; 7 positions match TRBD1. This CDR3 contains 15 residues. After removal of 7 bases from V and 5 bases from J, the junction contained 16 bases not matched to a gene. CDR1 and CDR2 from the germline V gene are GTSNPN and SVGIG (reference sequence). Here the CDR3 DNA reads TGTGCCTCGAACTCCGGTACAGGGGAAGTTTATGGCTACACCTTC. Encoded protein: CASNSGTGEVYGYTF.

This chain links TRBV6-5 with TRBJ2-7; TRBD1 aligns across 9 bases. Per the germline V gene, CDR1 is MNHEY and CDR2 is SVGAGI. The CDR3 extends over 14 amino acids. The V gene end was trimmed by 0 bases and the J gene end by 3 bases; junction bases not matched to a gene: 0. CDR3 region: CASSYSTGGYEQYF. The CDR3 coding sequence is TGTGCCAGCAGTTACTCGACAGGGGGCTACGAGCAGTACTTC.

This clone was observed a few times. The V and J genes are TRBV9 and TRBJ2-1, with 11 bases lining up with TRBD2. CDR1 and CDR2 from the germline V gene are SGDLS and YYNGEE. V was pared by 0 bases and J by 0 bases, with 5 bases of the junction left unmatched. This CDR3 is 18 amino acids long. In nucleotides, the CDR3 is TGTGCCAGCAGCGTAGCTGGACTAGCGGGTAGCTCCTACAATGAGCAGTTCTTC. Residues: CASSVAGLAGSSYNEQFF.

V is TRBV29-1 and J is TRBJ2-7; 7 bases are a match to TRBD1. The trim removed 6 bases at V and 3 bases at J, leaving 14 bases unmatched. CDR1 is SQVTM, CDR2 ANQGSEA, per germline. The CDR3 is 15 residues long. Here the CDR3 DNA reads TGCAGCGTCGCTCTTTTTGGACAGGCTATCTACGAGCAGTACTTC. Its protein product is CSVALFGQAIYEQYF.

The chain combines TRBV12-5 with TRBJ1-1; D is unclear. Germline CDR1 and CDR2: LGHNT and FRNRAP. V was cut by 3 bases and J by 0 bases, with 8 bases left in between. There are 14 residues in the CDR3. DNA of the CDR3: TGTGCTAGTGGTTTTCCGGGTCTGAACACTGAAGCTTTCTTT. Its translation: CASGFPGLNTEAFF.

This chain uses TRBV7-9 with TRBJ2-4, with 14 bases identical to TRBD2. The CDR3 is made up of 19 amino acids. Germline V gives CDR1 SEHNR, CDR2 FQNEAQ (reference sequence). After removal of 0 bases from V and 0 bases from J, the junction contained 4 bases not matched to a gene. The chain's CDR3 is CASSLAGLAGDLAKNIQYF. CDR3 in DNA: TGTGCCAGCAGCTTAGCGGGACTAGCGGGAGACTTAGCCAAAAACATTCAGTACTTC.

The chain's CDR3 is CASRPRDRGRYEQYF. CDR3 nucleotide sequence: TGTGCCAGCAGGCCCAGGGACAGGGGGCGTTACGAGCAGTACTTC. The chain combines TRBV6-4 with TRBJ2-7, with 12 bases that match TRBD1. This CDR3 region has 15 residues. J gave up 4 bases and V 6 bases, and 7 bases lay outside the gene matches. In germline, CDR1 is MRHNA, CDR2 SNTAGT.

The chain recombines TRBV7-2 with TRBJ1-5; a weak D match, TRBD1 (5 bases). CDR3 length equals 13 residues. The V gene's germline CDR1 is SGHTA and CDR2 FQGNSA. Trimming pared 5 bases from V and 6 bases from J, leaving 11 bases between. CDR3 amino acids: CASSPTGAQPQHF. CDR3 sequence (DNA): TGTGCCAGCAGCCCCACAGGAGCTCAGCCCCAGCATTTT.

The chain uses TRBV27 and TRBJ1-4; 9 nucleotides agree with TRBD1. This CDR3 region has 16 residues. The ends lost 7 bases at V and 7 bases at J; junction bases unmatched: 13. Germline-derived CDR1 and CDR2 are MNHEY and SMNVEV (reference sequence). CDR3 protein: CASTSTPLGQGEKLFF. CDR3 sequence (DNA): TGTGCCAGCACCTCAACTCCCTTGGGACAGGGTGAAAAACTGTTTTTT.

Details on this clone: Likely a read error: the CDR3 ends without its conserved phenylalanine or tryptophan. The chain combines TRBV7-9 with TRBJ1-2; possible D gene TRBD1, 5 bases. The CDR3 length is 15 residues. Germline CDR1 and CDR2: SEHNR and FQNEAQ (reference sequence). Trimming took 5 bases from V and 8 from J, leaving 21 bases between them. The CDR3 region has the DNA TGTGCCAGCAGCACCCGGGCCTTGGGGGAAGGGGGCTACACCCTC. This codes for CASSTRALGEGGYTL.

Note on this clone: The same CDR3 also results from other DNA sequences found in this sample. The chain has TRBV19 and TRBJ2-7; D remains unclear. CDR1 is LNHDA and CDR2 is SQIVND in the germline V gene (reference sequence). This CDR3 has 13 amino acids. V dropped 1 base and J dropped 2 bases, with 6 bases sitting between them. The CDR3 protein is CASSIAQTYEQYF. The DNA of the CDR3 is TGTGCCAGTAGTATAGCACAGACCTACGAGCAGTACTTC.

V and J are TRBV18 and TRBJ1-5; D call uncertain. V gave up 2 bases and J gave up 0 bases, with 11 bases separating them. The CDR3 spans 16 residues. Germline-derived CDR1 and CDR2 are KGHSH and LQKENI. The DNA for the CDR3 is TGTGCCAGCTCACCAACGGTCGGGTATAGCAATCAGCCCCAGCATTTT. Its translation is CASSPTVGYSNQPQHF.

The gene calls are TRBV5-4 and TRBJ1-2, with TRBD1 matching over 9 bases. This CDR3 is built from 14 residues. Germline V gene sequence: CDR1 SGHNT, CDR2 YYREEE (reference sequence). V dropped 3 bases and J dropped 4; count of bases not matched to a gene: 4. CDR3 in amino acids: CASSSDRGTYGYTF. The CDR3 DNA sequence: TGTGCCAGCAGCTCAGACAGGGGGACCTATGGCTACACCTTC. The variable domain in full, completed from reference TRBV5-4 and TRBJ1-2, reads ETGVTQSPTHLIKTRGQQVTLRCSSQSGHNTVSWYQQALGQGPQFIFQYYREEENGRGNFPPRFSGLQFPNYSSELNVNALELDDSALYLCASSSDRGTYGYTFGSGTRLTVV.

The V call is TRBV4-1, the J call TRBJ2-3; the match to TRBD2 covers 10 bases. V dropped 6 bases and J dropped 0; count of bases not matched to a gene: 6. Per germline, CDR1 MGHRA and CDR2 YSYEKL. This CDR3 region has 16 residues. The CDR3 reads CASSQHSGGSTDTQYF. The CDR3 nucleotides are TGCGCCAGCAGTCAACATAGCGGGGGGAGCACAGATACGCAGTATTTT.

The rearrangement joins TRBV9 to TRBJ2-5; D ambiguous. This CDR3 spans 13 amino acids. Germline V gene data show CDR1 as SGDLS and CDR2 as YYNGEE. The germline V and J ends were trimmed by 0 bases and 3 bases, with 6 bases remaining between them. The CDR3 loop reads CASSVDQKETQYF. CDR3 DNA sequence: TGTGCCAGCAGCGTAGATCAGAAAGAGACCCAGTACTTC.

V gene TRBV27 combines with J gene TRBJ2-7, with D maybe TRBD2 (6 bases). CDR1 and CDR2 from the germline V gene are MNHEY and SMNVEV (reference sequence). Trimming cost V 6 bases and J 2 bases, with 14 bases left between them. The CDR3 totals 14 residues. CDR3 nucleotides: TGTGCCAGCAGATCCTTGGCGGGACCCTACGAGCAGTACTTC. Translated, it gives CASRSLAGPYEQYF.

V usage is TRBV6-1 and J usage is TRBJ2-5, with 8 nucleotides matching TRBD2. Germline lookup yields CDR1 MNHNS and CDR2 SASEGT. CDR3 length: 14 amino acids. V trimming: 8 bases; J trimming: 6 bases; junction bases outside the gene matches: 11. The CDR3 here is CASSPGGAGQTQYF. In DNA, the CDR3 is TGTGCCAGCTCGCCGGGGGGGGCAGGGCAGACCCAGTACTTC.